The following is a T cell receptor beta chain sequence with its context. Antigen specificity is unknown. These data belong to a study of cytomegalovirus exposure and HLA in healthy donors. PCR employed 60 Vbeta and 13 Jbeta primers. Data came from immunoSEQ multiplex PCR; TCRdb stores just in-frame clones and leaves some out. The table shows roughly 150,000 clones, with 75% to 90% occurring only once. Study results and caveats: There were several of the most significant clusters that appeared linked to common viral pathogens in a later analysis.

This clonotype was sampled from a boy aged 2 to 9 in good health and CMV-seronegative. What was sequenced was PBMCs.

Here the CDR3 DNA reads TGTGCCAGCAGTTACTCGCGTGAAGAGACCCAGTACTTC. Protein product: CASSYSREETQYF. The V gene is TRBV6-6, the J gene TRBJ2-5; D is ambiguous. The CDR3 runs to 13 residues. Trimming stripped 0 bases from V and 3 bases from J, with 5 bases between. The germline V gene has CDR1 MNHNY and CDR2 SVGAGI (reference sequence).